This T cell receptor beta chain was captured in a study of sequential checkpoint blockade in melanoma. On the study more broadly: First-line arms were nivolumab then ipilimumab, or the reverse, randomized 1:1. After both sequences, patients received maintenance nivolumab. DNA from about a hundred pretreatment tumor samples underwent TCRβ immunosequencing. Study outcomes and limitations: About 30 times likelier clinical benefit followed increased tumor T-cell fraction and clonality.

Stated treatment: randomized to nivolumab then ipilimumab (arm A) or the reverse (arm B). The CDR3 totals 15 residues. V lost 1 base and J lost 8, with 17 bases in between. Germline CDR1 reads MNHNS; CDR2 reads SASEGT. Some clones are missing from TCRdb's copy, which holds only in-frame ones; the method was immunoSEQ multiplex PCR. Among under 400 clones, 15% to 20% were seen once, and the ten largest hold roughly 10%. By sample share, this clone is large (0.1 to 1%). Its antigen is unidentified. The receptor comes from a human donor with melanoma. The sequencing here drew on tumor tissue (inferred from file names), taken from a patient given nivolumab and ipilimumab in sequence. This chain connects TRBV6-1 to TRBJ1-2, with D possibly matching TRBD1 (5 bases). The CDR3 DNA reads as TGTGCCAGCAGTGAAGTCGGGGGTAGTGGTCGAGGCTACACCTTC. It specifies CASSEVGGSGRGYTF.